This passage covers 18 T cell receptor beta chains from one sample sequenced in a study of Graves' ophthalmopathy and Graves' hyperthyroidism. The sequenced template was RNA, covering the TCR beta CDR3 region. First-round RT-PCR employed HTBI primers, with a second-round multiplex PCR after it. TCRdb called the multiplex PCR reads again in MiXCR, with one record for every CDR3 protein. The sample records 650,000 to 900,000 distinct CDR3 sequences, roughly two fifths being singletons. Input material: peripheral blood. The receptors here all came from an adult man with Graves' ophthalmopathy.

Details on this clonotype: This may be a read error, as it is one base from a much larger clone. The gene calls are TRBV7-9 and TRBJ1-2, with a tentative D call TRBD1 (5 bases). Germline V lookup: CDR1 SEHNR, CDR2 FQNEAQ (reference sequence). The CDR3 contains 15 residues. CDR3 amino acids: CACSSDGTRGGGYTF. For the CDR3, the DNA is TGTGCCTGCAGCAGCGACGGGACCCGGGGGGGTGGCTACACCTTC.

The table lists this clonotype with many counts. The chain is built from TRBV2 and TRBJ1-2; D gene uncertain. This CDR3 has 11 residues. In germline, CDR1 is SNHLY, CDR2 FYNNEI. Trimming removed 5 bases from V and 5 bases from J, with 6 bases in between. CDR3 sequence reads: CASSQEYGYTF. CDR3 DNA: TGTGCCAGCAGTCAGGAGTATGGCTACACCTTC. The variable domain in full, completed from reference TRBV2 and TRBJ1-2, reads EPEVTQTPSHQVTQMGQEVILRCVPISNHLYFYWYRQILGQKVEFLVSFYNNEISEKSEIFDDQFSVERPDGSNFTLKIRSTKLEDSAMYFCASSQEYGYTFGSGTRLTVV.

J is TRBJ2-3 and V is TRBV10-3, with TRBD1 matching 8 bases. The junction had 10 bases not matched to a gene; V was cut back by 10 bases and J by 4 bases. The CDR3 runs to 14 residues. The germline V gene encodes CDR1 ENHRY and CDR2 SYGVKD. CDR3 in amino acids: CASRGQGASDTQYF. CDR3 nucleotide sequence: TGTGCCAGCAGGGGGCAGGGGGCCTCAGATACGCAGTATTTT.

This chain links TRBV10-3 with TRBJ1-6; D is ambiguous. Trimming stripped 10 bases from V and 0 bases from J, with 13 bases between. Germline V gene sequence: CDR1 ENHRY, CDR2 SYGVKD. The CDR3 sequence is 15 residues long. CDR3 sequence reads: CASRIFSSYNSPLHF. The CDR3 region has the DNA TGTGCCAGCCGTATTTTCAGCTCCTATAATTCACCCCTCCACTTT.

There are a few counts of this clonotype. The chain carries TRBV7-2 and TRBJ2-5; tentative D call: TRBD2 (5 bases). Trimming left V 4 bases short and J 5 bases short, with 17 bases between. The CDR3 spans 15 residues. The germline gives CDR1 SGHTA, CDR2 FQGNSA. The CDR3 loop is CASSSWKRRRETQYF. In nucleotides, the CDR3 is TGTGCCAGCAGCTCATGGAAACGGCGGAGGGAGACCCAGTACTTC.

This clonotype was observed a handful of times. The chain has TRBV9 and TRBJ1-1, with TRBD1 identical over 7 bases. With V trimmed by 1 base and J by 5 bases, 17 bases remained unmatched. CDR3 length: 18 amino acids. CDR1 is SGDLS and CDR2 is YYNGEE in the germline V gene. CDR3 in amino acids: CASSVTSGQISTMTEAFF. CDR3 bases: TGTGCCAGCAGCGTAACGTCGGGACAGATATCCACTATGACTGAAGCTTTCTTT.

This clonotype occurred many times. The chain joins TRBV19 to TRBJ1-3; D call uncertain. From germline, CDR1 is LNHDA and CDR2 SQIVND (reference sequence). Trimming cost V 7 bases and J 4 bases, with 5 bases left between them. CDR3 size: 11 residues. CDR3 sequence reads: CASNLGNTIYF. For the CDR3, the DNA is TGTGCCAGTAATCTCGGAAACACCATATATTTT.

The CDR3 loop reads CASSQDRQGDYEQYF. CDR3 nucleotides: TGTGCCAGCAGCCAAGATAGACAGGGGGACTACGAGCAGTACTTC. The V gene is TRBV4-2, the J gene TRBJ2-7; TRBD1 matches 9 bases. The CDR3 has 15 residues. Losses at the gene ends were 0 bases for V and 3 bases for J; bases not matched to a gene: 3. In germline, CDR1 is LGHNA, CDR2 YNFKEQ.

This chain uses TRBV10-3 with TRBJ2-7; 11 bases line up with TRBD2. CDR3 size: 14 residues. Germline lookup yields CDR1 ENHRY and CDR2 SYGVKD. V was clipped by 6 bases and J by 9 bases; unmatched bases: 10. The CDR3 bases are TGTGCCATCAGCGTTGAACTAGCGGGAGAAAGGCAGTACTTC. Its protein is CAISVELAGERQYF.

This chain uses TRBV6-5 with TRBJ1-1, with 7 bases fitting TRBD1. The trim removed 8 bases at V and 1 base at J, leaving 7 bases unmatched. There are 14 residues in the CDR3. Germline values: CDR1 MNHEY, CDR2 SVGAGI. The CDR3 sequence is CASRGPGGNTEAFF. In nucleotides, the CDR3 is TGTGCCAGCCGGGGGCCAGGGGGGAACACTGAAGCTTTCTTT.

The genes are TRBV25-1 and TRBJ2-2, with 7 nucleotides matching TRBD2. The CDR3 consists of 18 residues. V lost 5 bases and J lost 5; bases outside the gene matches: 17. The germline V gene encodes CDR1 MGHDK and CDR2 SYGVNS. The CDR3 loop is CASSPRGMGQRGTGELFF. The CDR3 coding sequence is TGTGCCAGCAGTCCCCGGGGTATGGGGCAGCGGGGAACCGGGGAGCTGTTTTTT. Using reference TRBV25-1 and TRBJ2-2 for the parts outside the CDR3, the full variable domain is EADIYQTPRYLVIGTGKKITLECSQTMGHDKMYWYQQDPGMELHLIHYSYGVNSTEKGDLSSESTVSRIRTEHFPLTLESARPSHTSQYLCASSPRGMGQRGTGELFFGEGSRLTVL.

The chain uses TRBV19 and TRBJ2-2; D is uncertain. Per germline, CDR1 LNHDA and CDR2 SQIVND (reference sequence). The V end lost 1 base, the J end lost 9 bases, and 9 bases lay between the germline ends. The CDR3 extends over 13 amino acids. The CDR3 coding sequence is TGTGCCAGTAGTATAGCCGTCCGTCGGGAGCTGTTTTTT. It specifies CASSIAVRRELFF.

The chain is built from TRBV19 and TRBJ1-4, with TRBD1 matching 7 bases. The trim removed 8 bases at V and 13 bases at J, leaving 10 bases unmatched. Germline V gene lookup returns CDR1 LNHDA and CDR2 SQIVND (reference sequence). The CDR3 covers 12 residues. For the CDR3, the DNA is TGTGCCAGTTCGGCGACAGGGAACAGACTGTTTTTT. Its protein is CASSATGNRLFF.

This clonotype was recorded many times. The chain carries TRBV10-1 and TRBJ2-7, with TRBD1 matching 9 bases. This CDR3 region has 15 residues. The J segment lost 0 bases and the V segment lost 6 bases, leaving 6 bases of the junction unmatched. The V gene's germline CDR1 is WNHNN and CDR2 SYGVQD (reference sequence). CDR3: CASRIRDRDSYEQYF. CDR3 bases: TGCGCCAGCAGGATCCGGGACAGGGACTCCTACGAGCAGTACTTC.

The V call is TRBV20-1, the J call TRBJ2-5; 11 bases are shared with TRBD1. Germline CDR1 reads DFQATT; CDR2 reads SNEGSKA (reference sequence). This CDR3 has 16 amino acids. Trimming removed 6 bases from V and 5 bases from J; junction bases left unmatched: 14. The CDR3 DNA sequence: TGCAGTGCCAAGAGGGAGGTGGACAGGGGGCGTGAGACCCAGTACTTC. Its translation is CSAKREVDRGRETQYF.

This chain connects TRBV7-3 to TRBJ1-4; D remains unclear. Trimming stripped 5 bases from V and 4 bases from J, with 17 bases between. Looked up from germline, CDR1 is SGHTA and CDR2 is FQGTGA. This CDR3 is 16 amino acids long. CDR3 in amino acids: CASSAAIEGSNEKLFF. CDR3 DNA sequence: TGTGCCAGCAGCGCCGCGATTGAAGGTAGTAATGAAAAACTGTTTTTT. Using reference TRBV7-3 and TRBJ1-4 for the parts outside the CDR3, the full variable domain is GAGVSQTPSNKVTEKGKYVELRCDPISGHTALYWYRQSLGQGPEFLIYFQGTGAADDSGLPNDRFFAVRPEGSVSTLKIQRTERGDSAVYLCASSAAIEGSNEKLFFGSGTQLSVL.

The J gene is TRBJ2-5, the V gene TRBV29-1; 12 bases agree with TRBD2. The CDR3 extends over 14 amino acids. J lost 4 bases, V lost 4 bases, and 4 bases had no gene match. The germline V gene has CDR1 SQVTM and CDR2 ANQGSEA. CDR3 loop: CSVGLAGDRETQYF. DNA for the CDR3: TGCAGCGTTGGACTAGCGGGAGACCGAGAGACCCAGTACTTC.

Only a few counts were recorded for this clonotype. V usage is TRBV5-5 and J usage is TRBJ1-6; 7 bases map to TRBD1. Germline CDR1 SGHKS, CDR2 YYEKEE (reference sequence). Unmatched junction bases numbered 6, after V lost 4 bases and J lost 2 bases. The CDR3 sequence is 16 residues long. The CDR3 nucleotides are TGTGCCAGCAGCAGGGGACAGCCGCCCTATAATTCACCCCTCCACTTT. This codes for CASSRGQPPYNSPLHF.